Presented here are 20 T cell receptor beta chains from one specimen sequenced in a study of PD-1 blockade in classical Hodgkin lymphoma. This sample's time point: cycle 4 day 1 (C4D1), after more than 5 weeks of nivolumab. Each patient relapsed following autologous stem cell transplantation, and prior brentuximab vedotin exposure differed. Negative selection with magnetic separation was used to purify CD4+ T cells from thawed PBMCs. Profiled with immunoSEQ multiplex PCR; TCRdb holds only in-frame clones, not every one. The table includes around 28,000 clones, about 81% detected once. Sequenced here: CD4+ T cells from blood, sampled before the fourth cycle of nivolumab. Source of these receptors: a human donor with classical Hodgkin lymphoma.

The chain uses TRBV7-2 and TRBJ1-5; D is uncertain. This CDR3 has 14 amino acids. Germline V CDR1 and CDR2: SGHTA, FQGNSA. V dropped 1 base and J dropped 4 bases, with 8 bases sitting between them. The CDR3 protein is CASSLDSRNQPQHF. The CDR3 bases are TGTGCCAGCAGCTTAGACAGTAGGAATCAGCCCCAGCATTTT.

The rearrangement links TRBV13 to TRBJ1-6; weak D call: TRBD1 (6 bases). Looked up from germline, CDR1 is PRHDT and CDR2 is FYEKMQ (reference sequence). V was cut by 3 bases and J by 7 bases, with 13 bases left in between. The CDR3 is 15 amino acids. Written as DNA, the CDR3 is TGTGCCAGCAGCTTCCAGGGGCCGGGAAATTCACCCCTCCACTTT. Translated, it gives CASSFQGPGNSPLHF. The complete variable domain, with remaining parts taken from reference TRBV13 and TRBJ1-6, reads AAGVIQSPRHLIKEKRETATLKCYPIPRHDTVYWYQQGPGQDPQFLISFYEKMQSDKGSIPDRFSAQQFSDYHSELNMSSLELGDSALYFCASSFQGPGNSPLHFGNGTRLTVT.

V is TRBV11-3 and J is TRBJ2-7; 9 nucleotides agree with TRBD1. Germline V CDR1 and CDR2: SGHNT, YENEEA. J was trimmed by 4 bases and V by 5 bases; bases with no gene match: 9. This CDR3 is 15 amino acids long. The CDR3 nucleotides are TGTGCCAGCAGCCCACAAACAGGGGGCCGGTACGAGCAGTACTTC. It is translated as CASSPQTGGRYEQYF.

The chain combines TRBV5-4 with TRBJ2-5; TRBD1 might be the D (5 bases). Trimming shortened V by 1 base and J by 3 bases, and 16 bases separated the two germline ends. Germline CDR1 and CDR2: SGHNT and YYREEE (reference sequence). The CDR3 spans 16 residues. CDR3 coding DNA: TGTGCCAGCAGCTTGAACGCCAATCTAGGGGAAGAGACCCAGTACTTC. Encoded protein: CASSLNANLGEETQYF.

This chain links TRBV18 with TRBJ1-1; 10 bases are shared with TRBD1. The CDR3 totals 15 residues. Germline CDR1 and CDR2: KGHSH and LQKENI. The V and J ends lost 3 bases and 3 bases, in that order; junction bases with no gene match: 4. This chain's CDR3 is CASSPGTGVHTEAFF. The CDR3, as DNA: TGTGCCAGCTCACCCGGGACAGGGGTCCACACTGAAGCTTTCTTT.

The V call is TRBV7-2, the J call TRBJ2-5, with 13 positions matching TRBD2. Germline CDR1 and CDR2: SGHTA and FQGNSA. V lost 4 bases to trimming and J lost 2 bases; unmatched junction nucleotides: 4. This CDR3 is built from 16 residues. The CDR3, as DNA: TGTGCCAGCAGCTCACTAGCGGGGGGGGGACAAGAGACCCAGTACTTC. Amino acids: CASSSLAGGGQETQYF.

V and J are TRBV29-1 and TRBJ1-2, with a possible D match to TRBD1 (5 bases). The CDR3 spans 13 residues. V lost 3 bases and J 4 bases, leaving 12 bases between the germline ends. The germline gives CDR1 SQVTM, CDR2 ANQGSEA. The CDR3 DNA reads TGCAGCGTTGAGGCGGGGGGAGGCTATGGCTACACCTTC. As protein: CSVEAGGGYGYTF.

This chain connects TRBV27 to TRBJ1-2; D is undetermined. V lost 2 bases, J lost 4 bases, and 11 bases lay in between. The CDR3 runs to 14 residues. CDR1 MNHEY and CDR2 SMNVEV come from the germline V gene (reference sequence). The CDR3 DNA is TGTGCCAGCAGTTTAGCCCAGGACCTCTATGGCTACACCTTC. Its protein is CASSLAQDLYGYTF.

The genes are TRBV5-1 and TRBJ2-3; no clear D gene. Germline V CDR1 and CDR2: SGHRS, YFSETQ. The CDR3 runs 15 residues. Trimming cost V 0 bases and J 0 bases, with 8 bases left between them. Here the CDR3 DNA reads TGCGCCAGCAGCTTGGTTTACAGCAGCACAGATACGCAGTATTTT. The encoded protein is CASSLVYSSTDTQYF.

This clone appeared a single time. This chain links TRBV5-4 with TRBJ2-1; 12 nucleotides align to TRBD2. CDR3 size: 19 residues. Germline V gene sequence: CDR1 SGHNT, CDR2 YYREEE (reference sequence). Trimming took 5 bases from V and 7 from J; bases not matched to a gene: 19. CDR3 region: CASRPASGGGRMIFNEQFF. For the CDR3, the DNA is TGTGCCAGCAGACCGGCTAGCGGGGGGGGCCGAATGATCTTTAATGAGCAGTTCTTC.

The CDR3 nucleotides are TGTGCCAGCAGCTTCGGACAGGGACGTTATCGCTACACCTTC. As protein: CASSFGQGRYRYTF. The rearrangement links TRBV7-2 to TRBJ1-2, with 8 nucleotides matching TRBD1. After removal of 3 bases from V and 9 bases from J, the junction contained 9 bases not matched to a gene. Germline values: CDR1 SGHTA, CDR2 FQGNSA. The CDR3 runs 14 residues.

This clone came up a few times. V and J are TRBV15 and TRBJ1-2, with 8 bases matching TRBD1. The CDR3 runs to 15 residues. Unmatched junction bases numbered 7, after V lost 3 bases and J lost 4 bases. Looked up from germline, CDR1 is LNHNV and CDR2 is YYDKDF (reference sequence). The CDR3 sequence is CATSSPDRDLYGYTF. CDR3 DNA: TGTGCCACCAGCAGTCCGGACAGGGATCTCTATGGCTACACCTTC.

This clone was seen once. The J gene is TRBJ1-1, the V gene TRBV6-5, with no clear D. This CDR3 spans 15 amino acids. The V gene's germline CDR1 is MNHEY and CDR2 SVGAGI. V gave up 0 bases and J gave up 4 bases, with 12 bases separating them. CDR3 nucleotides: TGTGCCAGCAGTTACTCGATAGAGGGAGGCACTGAAGCTTTCTTT. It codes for CASSYSIEGGTEAFF.

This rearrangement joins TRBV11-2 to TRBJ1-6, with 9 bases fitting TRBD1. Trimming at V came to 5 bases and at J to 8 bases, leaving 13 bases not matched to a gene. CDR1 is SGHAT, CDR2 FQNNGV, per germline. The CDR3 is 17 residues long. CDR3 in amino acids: CASSRIQGALKDSPLHF. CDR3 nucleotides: TGTGCCAGCAGCCGGATACAGGGGGCGCTTAAAGATTCACCCCTCCACTTT.

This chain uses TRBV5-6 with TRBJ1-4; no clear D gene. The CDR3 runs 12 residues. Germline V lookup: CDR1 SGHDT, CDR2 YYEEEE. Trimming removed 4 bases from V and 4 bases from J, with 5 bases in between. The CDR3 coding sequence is TGTGCCAGCAGCGGTTATAATGAAAAACTGTTTTTT. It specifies CASSGYNEKLFF.

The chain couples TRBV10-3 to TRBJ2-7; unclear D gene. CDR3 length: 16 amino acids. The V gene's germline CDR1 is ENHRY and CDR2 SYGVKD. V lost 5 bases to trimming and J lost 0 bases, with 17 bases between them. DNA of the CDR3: TGTGCCATCAGTACCATTCTAGGAAGTGGCTCCTACGAGCAGTACTTC. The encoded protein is CAISTILGSGSYEQYF.

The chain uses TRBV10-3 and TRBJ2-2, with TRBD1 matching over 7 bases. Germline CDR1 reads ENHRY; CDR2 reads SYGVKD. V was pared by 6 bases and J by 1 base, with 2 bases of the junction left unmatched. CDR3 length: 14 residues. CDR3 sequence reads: CAIRWDRNTGELFF. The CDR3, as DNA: TGTGCCATCAGGTGGGACAGGAACACCGGGGAGCTGTTTTTT.

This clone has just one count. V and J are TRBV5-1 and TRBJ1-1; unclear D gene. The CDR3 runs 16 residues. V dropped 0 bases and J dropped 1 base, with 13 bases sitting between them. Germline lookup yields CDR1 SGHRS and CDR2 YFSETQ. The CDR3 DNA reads TGCGCCAGCAGCTTGGGGGGAGGGTCCACGAACACTGAAGCTTTCTTT. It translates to CASSLGGGSTNTEAFF.

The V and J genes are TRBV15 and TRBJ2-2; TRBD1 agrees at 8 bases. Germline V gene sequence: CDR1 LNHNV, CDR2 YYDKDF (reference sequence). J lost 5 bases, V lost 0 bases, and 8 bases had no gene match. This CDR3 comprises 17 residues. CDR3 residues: CATSRDWIRGLTGELFF. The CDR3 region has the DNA TGTGCCACCAGCAGAGATTGGATCAGGGGGCTGACCGGGGAGCTGTTTTTT.

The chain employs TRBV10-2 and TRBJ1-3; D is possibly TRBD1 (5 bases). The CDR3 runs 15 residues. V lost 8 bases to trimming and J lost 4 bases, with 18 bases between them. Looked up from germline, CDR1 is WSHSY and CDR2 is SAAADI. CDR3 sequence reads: CASRWEQRDGNTIYF. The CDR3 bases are TGCGCCAGCCGCTGGGAACAGCGGGACGGAAACACCATATATTTT.